The 18 T cell receptor beta chains listed next were all sequenced from one sample in a study of OX40 agonist ivuxolimab in advanced cancers. The table came from immunoSEQ multiplex PCR; TCRdb's copy has only in-frame clones and leaves some out. This sample has 65,000 to 85,000 clones, with 75% to 90% found just once. Sequenced here: CD4+ or CD8+ T cells sorted from blood, sampled in a trial of the OX40 agonist ivuxolimab. Receptor source: an adult with an advanced solid tumor such as melanoma, head and neck, liver or kidney cancer.

CDR3 amino acids: CASSSGQGRGTDTQYF. The CDR3 nucleotides read TGTGCCAGCAGCTCTGGACAGGGAAGGGGCACAGATACGCAGTATTTT. V usage is TRBV11-2 and J usage is TRBJ2-3; 8 bases fit TRBD1. The CDR3 is 16 amino acids. Germline V lookup: CDR1 SGHAT, CDR2 FQNNGV. V was clipped by 4 bases and J by 1 base; unmatched bases: 7. The full variable domain, with the rest looked up from reference TRBV11-2 and TRBJ2-3, is EAGVAQSPRYKIIEKRQSVAFWCNPISGHATLYWYQQILGQGPKLLIQFQNNGVVDDSQLPKDRFSAERLKGVDSTLKIQPAKLEDSAVYLCASSSGQGRGTDTQYFGPGTRLTVL.

This chain uses TRBV5-8 with TRBJ2-4; the D gene is possibly TRBD1 (6 bases). CDR1 SGHTS and CDR2 YDEGEE come from the germline V gene. Trimming pared 4 bases from V and 0 bases from J, leaving 11 bases between. This CDR3 is built from 15 residues. CDR3 bases: TGTGCCAGCAGCCCGGACAGACTAGCCAAAAACATTCAGTACTTC. Translation gives CASSPDRLAKNIQYF.

The chain is built from TRBV30 and TRBJ1-2; D is unresolved. Germline V CDR1 and CDR2: GTSNPN, SVGIG (reference sequence). The CDR3 runs 13 residues. Trimming took off 0 bases at V and 7 bases at J, with 12 bases between the two ends. The CDR3 protein is CAWSVVSFGGYTF. CDR3 DNA: TGTGCCTGGAGTGTTGTATCCTTCGGTGGCTACACCTTC.

The V call is TRBV5-3, the J call TRBJ2-3; maybe TRBD2 (6 bases). TRBV5-3 is given ORF status, its function remaining uncertain. V shed 0 bases and J shed 3 bases, with 14 bases lying between them. This CDR3 is 16 amino acids long. The CDR3 protein is CARSLAAGRVTDTQYF. CDR3 coding DNA: TGTGCCAGAAGCTTGGCTGCGGGGCGCGTTACAGATACGCAGTATTTT.

This sequence joins TRBV19 and TRBJ2-3, with 7 bases lining up with TRBD2. Germline assignment: CDR1 LNHDA and CDR2 SQIVND (reference sequence). V lost 5 bases, J lost 3 bases, and 14 bases stayed unmatched. The CDR3 has 17 amino acids. Written as DNA, the CDR3 is TGTGCCAGTAGTGTGCAGGCTCAGAGCGGGATAACAGATACGCAGTATTTT. Translation: CASSVQAQSGITDTQYF.

The chain is built from TRBV30 and TRBJ1-2; D call uncertain. The germline V gene has CDR1 GTSNPN and CDR2 SVGIG (reference sequence). Trimming cost V 0 bases and J 6 bases, with 11 bases left between them. The CDR3 is made up of 13 amino acids. The CDR3 coding sequence is TGTGCCTGGAGTGTATTGGGGAGGGATGGCTACACCTTC. This codes for CAWSVLGRDGYTF.

This chain joins TRBV5-1 and TRBJ1-6; 9 bases map to TRBD1. After removal of 4 bases from V and 8 bases from J, the junction contained 4 bases not matched to a gene. Per germline, CDR1 SGHRS and CDR2 YFSETQ. This CDR3 is 14 amino acids long. CDR3 protein: CASSVGQGDSPLHF. DNA for the CDR3: TGCGCCAGCAGCGTGGGACAGGGCGATTCACCCCTCCACTTT. The full variable domain, its missing parts supplied by reference TRBV5-1 and TRBJ1-6, is KAGVTQTPRYLIKTRGQQVTLSCSPISGHRSVSWYQQTPGQGLQFLFEYFSETQRNKGNFPGRFSGRQFSNSRSEMNVSTLELGDSALYLCASSVGQGDSPLHFGNGTRLTVT.

The rearrangement uses TRBV30 and TRBJ1-2; 9 positions agree with TRBD1. The CDR3 runs to 16 residues. Germline values: CDR1 GTSNPN, CDR2 SVGIG (reference sequence). V shed 4 bases, J shed 7 bases, and the junction held 16 bases outside the gene matches. The CDR3 region has the DNA TGTGCCTGGACTAGTCCGGGACAGGGTGTAGGACTTGGCTACACCTTC. This gives the protein CAWTSPGQGVGLGYTF.

This clone came up a few times. The V gene is TRBV5-1, the J gene TRBJ2-7; no clear D gene. The V gene lost 0 bases and the J gene lost 3 bases, with 10 bases spanning the gap. Looked up from germline, CDR1 is SGHRS and CDR2 is YFSETQ. The CDR3 has 14 amino acids. CDR3 DNA sequence: TGCGCCAGCAGCTTGGGCCAGATTAACTACGAGCAGTACTTC. Amino acids: CASSLGQINYEQYF.

The V and J genes are TRBV19 and TRBJ2-3; no clear D gene. The V end lost 1 base, the J end lost 6 bases, and 2 bases lay between the germline ends. Germline V CDR1 and CDR2: LNHDA, SQIVND (reference sequence). The CDR3 contains 11 residues. The CDR3 region is CASSIADTQYF. The CDR3 DNA reads as TGTGCCAGTAGTATAGCGGATACGCAGTATTTT.

This clone was seen a few times. V usage is TRBV28 and J usage is TRBJ1-2; D is perhaps TRBD1 (5 bases). Germline loops: CDR1 MDHEN, CDR2 SYDVKM. Trimming cost V 2 bases and J 13 bases, with 20 bases left between them. This CDR3 region has 14 residues. The CDR3 reads CASSLNSLGLLGTF. DNA for the CDR3: TGTGCCAGCAGTTTAAATTCACTGGGACTACTGGGCACCTTC.

The rearrangement links TRBV7-9 to TRBJ2-1; 16 nucleotides line up with TRBD2. The length of the CDR3 is 17 residues. V trimming: 5 bases; J trimming: 9 bases; junction bases outside the gene matches: 10. Germline-derived CDR1 and CDR2 are SEHNR and FQNEAQ (reference sequence). The CDR3 reads CASSPTPGLAGGSEQFF. The CDR3 DNA follows: TGTGCCAGCAGCCCGACCCCGGGACTAGCGGGAGGGAGTGAGCAGTTCTTC.

The count of this clone is one. The chain recombines TRBV5-1 with TRBJ2-3, with 12 bases matching TRBD2. The germline CDR1 and CDR2 sequences are SGHRS and YFSETQ. The CDR3 extends over 17 amino acids. Losses at the gene ends were 0 bases for V and 2 bases for J; bases not matched to a gene: 4. The CDR3 loop reads CASSLGTSGIPTDTQYF. CDR3 sequence (DNA): TGCGCCAGCAGCTTGGGGACTAGCGGGATCCCCACAGATACGCAGTATTTT.

This sequence joins TRBV5-4 and TRBJ1-1; D possibly corresponds to TRBD1 (6 bases). From germline, CDR1 is SGHNT and CDR2 YYREEE (reference sequence). Trimming took 0 bases from V and 1 from J, leaving 10 bases between them. The CDR3 loop spans 15 amino acids. This chain's CDR3 is CASSLVGGGNTEAFF. DNA of the CDR3: TGTGCCAGCAGCTTGGTCGGAGGGGGGAACACTGAAGCTTTCTTT.

The genes are TRBV5-1 and TRBJ2-7; 8 bases align to TRBD1. J was trimmed by 1 base and V by 4 bases; bases with no gene match: 1. The germline CDR1 and CDR2 sequences are SGHRS and YFSETQ. CDR3 size: 13 residues. The CDR3 DNA follows: TGCGCCAGCAGCCGGACAGGGTCCTACGAGCAGTACTTC. This gives the protein CASSRTGSYEQYF.

V is TRBV4-3 and J is TRBJ2-2; TRBD1 might be the D (6 bases). This CDR3 region has 14 residues. Deletions cut 6 bases from V and 3 bases from J, with 11 bases between. The germline V gene encodes CDR1 LGHNA and CDR2 YSLEER. This CDR3 reads CASRQGSHTGELFF. CDR3 in DNA: TGCGCCAGCAGACAGGGATCCCACACCGGGGAGCTGTTTTTT.

V gene TRBV28 combines with J gene TRBJ2-5, with D possibly being TRBD1 or TRBD2 (5 bases each). V was cut by 8 bases and J by 4 bases, with 17 bases left in between. The CDR3 totals 14 residues. Germline CDR1 and CDR2: MDHEN and SYDVKM. CDR3 in DNA: TGTGCCAGCTCAGTAGGGGCGGGCCGAGAGACCCAGTACTTC. Translation gives CASSVGAGRETQYF. The full variable domain, with the rest looked up from reference TRBV28 and TRBJ2-5, is DVKVTQSSRYLVKRTGEKVFLECVQDMDHENMFWYRQDPGLGLRLIYFSYDVKMKEKGDIPEGYSVSREKKERFSLILESASTNQTSMYLCASSVGAGRETQYFGPGTRLLVL.

This rearrangement joins TRBV7-6 to TRBJ2-7; D unresolved. The V gene lost 5 bases and the J gene lost 0 bases, with 11 bases spanning the gap. This CDR3 contains 14 residues. CDR1 SGHVS and CDR2 FNYEAQ come from the germline V gene. DNA for the CDR3: TGTGCCAGCAGCCTGGACCCTTCCTCCTACGAGCAGTACTTC. Its translation is CASSLDPSSYEQYF.